This TCR beta chain was observed in a study of T cells in Graves' hyperthyroidism and ophthalmopathy. Study-level information: Once the initial diagnosis was made, peripheral blood was obtained before any treatment.

Germline values: CDR1 SNHLY, CDR2 FYNNEI. Germline trimming cut 6 bases from V and 4 bases from J; bases unmatched to any gene: 4. CDR3 length equals 14 residues. Graves' hyperthyroidism without ophthalmopathy progression within 18 months was termed stable. RNA transcripts served as the template for amplifying TCR beta CDR3 regions. Initially, a first-round RT-PCR of the TCR CDR3 employed the HTBI primer set. TCRdb re-called the multiplex PCR reads with MiXCR, one entry per CDR3 protein. The sample comprises more than 550,000 distinct CDR3 sequences, 15% to 20% of which are singletons, and 15% to 19% rests with the top ten.

The chain links TRBV2 to TRBJ1-1; 11 nucleotides align to TRBD1. Material for sequencing was blood. This clonotype was obtained from a man aged 50 to 59 with Graves' hyperthyroidism. CDR3 protein: CASRGTGGSTEAFF. The CDR3 DNA reads as TGTGCCAGCAGGGGGACAGGGGGTAGCACTGAAGCTTTCTTT.